The source of this T cell receptor beta chain is a study of STAT5B mutations in CD4+ large granular lymphocyte leukemia. Germline CDR1 and CDR2: SGHTA and FQGNSA. V shed 3 bases, J shed 5 bases, and the junction held 0 bases outside the gene matches. The CDR3 is 13 amino acids. Only a few counts were recorded for this clone. TCRdb's table, derived via immunoSEQ multiplex PCR, lists solely in-frame clones and lacks some. This sample has about 31,000 clones, with more than 65% found just once. The V and J genes are TRBV7-2 and TRBJ1-5, with 8 nucleotides matching TRBD1. The source material was CD4+ T cells from blood buffy coats. The receptor's source is a human donor in good health. CDR3: CASSLDRDQPQHF. The CDR3 DNA reads TGTGCCAGCAGCTTGGACAGGGATCAGCCCCAGCATTTT.